This TCR beta chain came from a study of long-term antiretroviral therapy in people with HIV. The libraries were made with immunoSEQ v3.0 at survey level. TCRdb's copy holds only in-frame clones and misses some; the assay was immunoSEQ multiplex PCR. The table lists about 28,000 clones, around 84% of them singletons. This clonotype was obtained from a man aged 18 to 29 with HIV. Source: unsorted PBMCs, taken 0.4 years after starting antiretroviral therapy.

The CDR3 DNA reads TGCGCCAGCAGGGGGTCTATGAACACTGAAGCTTTCTTT. This codes for CASRGSMNTEAFF. The chain uses TRBV5-1 and TRBJ1-1; D not resolved. This CDR3 region has 13 residues. Trimming shortened V by 5 bases and J by 0 bases, and 8 bases separated the two germline ends. Germline CDR1 and CDR2: SGHRS and YFSETQ.